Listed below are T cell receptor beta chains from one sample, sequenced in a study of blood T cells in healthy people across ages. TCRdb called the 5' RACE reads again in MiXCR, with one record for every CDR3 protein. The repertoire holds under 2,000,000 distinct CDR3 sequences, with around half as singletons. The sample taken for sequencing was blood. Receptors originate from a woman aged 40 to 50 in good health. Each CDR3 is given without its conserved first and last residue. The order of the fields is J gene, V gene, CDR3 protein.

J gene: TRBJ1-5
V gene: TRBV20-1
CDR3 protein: SAKTGTGYNQPQH

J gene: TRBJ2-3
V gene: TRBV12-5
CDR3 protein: ASGFGDTQY

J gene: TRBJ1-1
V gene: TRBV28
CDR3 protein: ASTPGWGEAF

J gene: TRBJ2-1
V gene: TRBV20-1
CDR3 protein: SARDLRGLAGDGEQF

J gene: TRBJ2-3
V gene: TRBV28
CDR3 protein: ASSFVIGTQY

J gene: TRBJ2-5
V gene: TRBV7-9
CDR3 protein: ASSSTGVPQETQY

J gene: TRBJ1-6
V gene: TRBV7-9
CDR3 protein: ASSTPQGPPH

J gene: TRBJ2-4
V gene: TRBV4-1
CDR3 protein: ASSQDRRLLY

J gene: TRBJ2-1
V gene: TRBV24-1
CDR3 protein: ATTANTGVYNEQF

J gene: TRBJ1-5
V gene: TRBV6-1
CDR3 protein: ASSEVGRLHQGSNQPQH

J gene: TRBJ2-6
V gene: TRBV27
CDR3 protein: ASIRRAGANVLT

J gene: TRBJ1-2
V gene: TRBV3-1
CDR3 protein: ASSQGRDTRNYGYT

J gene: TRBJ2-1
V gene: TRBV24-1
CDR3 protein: ATSDPGLAGVNEQF

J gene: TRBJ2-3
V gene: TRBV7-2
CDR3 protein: ASSLSVTSAMGNTQY

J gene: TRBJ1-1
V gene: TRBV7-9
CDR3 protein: ASSSLGTGEAF

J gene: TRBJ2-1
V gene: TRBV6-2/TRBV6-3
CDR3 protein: ASSYSRGRAGGEQF

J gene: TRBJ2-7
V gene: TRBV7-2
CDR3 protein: ASSLIGTSGEQY

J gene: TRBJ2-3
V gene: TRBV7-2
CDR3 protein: ASSSPTAPDTQY

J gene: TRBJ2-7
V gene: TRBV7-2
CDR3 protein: ASSSSRAGGSYEQY

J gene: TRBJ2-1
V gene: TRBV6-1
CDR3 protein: ASSRRDRAGTYNEQF

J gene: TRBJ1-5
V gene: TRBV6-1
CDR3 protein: ASSEPSPGPQH

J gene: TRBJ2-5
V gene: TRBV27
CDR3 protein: ASSLSAGAETQY

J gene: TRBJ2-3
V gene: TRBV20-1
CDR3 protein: SAGDRGLLDTQY

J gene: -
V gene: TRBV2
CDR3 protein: ANSGGKETQY

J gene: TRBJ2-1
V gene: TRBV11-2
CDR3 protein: ATSQYSYNEQF

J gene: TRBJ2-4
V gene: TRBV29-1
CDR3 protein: SVVRGDIQY

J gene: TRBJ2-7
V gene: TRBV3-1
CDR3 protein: ASSQEGTSGDSYEQY

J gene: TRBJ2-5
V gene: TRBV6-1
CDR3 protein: ASSPSQGAVETQY

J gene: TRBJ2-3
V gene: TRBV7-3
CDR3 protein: ASSADRRGSDTQY

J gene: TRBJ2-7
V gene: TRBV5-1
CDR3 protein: ASSVGPLGAMY

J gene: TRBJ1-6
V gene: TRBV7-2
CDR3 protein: ASSLGRGRHPPLH

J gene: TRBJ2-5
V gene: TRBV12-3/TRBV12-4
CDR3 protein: ASSFGGQGARKTQY

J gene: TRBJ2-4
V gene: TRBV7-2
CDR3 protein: ASSLERGGSPRPGDIQY

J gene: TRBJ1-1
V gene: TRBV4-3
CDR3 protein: ASSLTRMGTQAF

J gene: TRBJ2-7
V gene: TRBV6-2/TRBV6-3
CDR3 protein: ASATGLQTKQY